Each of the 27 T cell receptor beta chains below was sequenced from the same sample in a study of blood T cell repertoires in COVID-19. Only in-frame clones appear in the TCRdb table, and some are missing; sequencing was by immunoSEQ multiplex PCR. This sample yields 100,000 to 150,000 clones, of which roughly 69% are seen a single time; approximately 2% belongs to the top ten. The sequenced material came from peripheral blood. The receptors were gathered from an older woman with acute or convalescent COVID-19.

The CDR3 DNA sequence: TGTGCCAGCAGTTCCCCCGCAGCGGGGTCCACAGATACGCAGTATTTT. This encodes CASSSPAAGSTDTQYF. This chain links TRBV6-6 with TRBJ2-3, with 7 bases identical to TRBD2. Germline V lookup: CDR1 MNHNY, CDR2 SVGAGI (reference sequence). The trim removed 4 bases at V and 2 bases at J, leaving 9 bases unmatched. The CDR3 is made up of 16 amino acids.

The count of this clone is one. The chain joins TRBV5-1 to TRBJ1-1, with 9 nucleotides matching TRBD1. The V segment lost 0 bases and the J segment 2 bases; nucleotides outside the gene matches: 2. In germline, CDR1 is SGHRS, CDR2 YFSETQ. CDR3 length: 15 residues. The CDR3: CASSLAQGANTEAFF. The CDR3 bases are TGCGCCAGCAGCTTGGCACAGGGGGCTAACACTGAAGCTTTCTTT.

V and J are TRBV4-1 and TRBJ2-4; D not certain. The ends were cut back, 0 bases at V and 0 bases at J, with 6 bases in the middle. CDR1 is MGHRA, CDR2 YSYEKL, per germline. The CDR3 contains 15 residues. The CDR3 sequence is CASSQEFLAKNIQYF. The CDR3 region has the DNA TGCGCCAGCAGCCAAGAATTCCTAGCCAAAAACATTCAGTACTTC.

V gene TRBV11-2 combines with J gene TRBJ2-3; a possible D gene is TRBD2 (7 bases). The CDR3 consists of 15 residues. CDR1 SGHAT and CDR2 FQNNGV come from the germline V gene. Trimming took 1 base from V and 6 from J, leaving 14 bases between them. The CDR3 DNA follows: TGTGCCAGCAGCTTAGGGGTGGGGAGGGGGGATACGCAGTATTTT. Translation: CASSLGVGRGDTQYF.

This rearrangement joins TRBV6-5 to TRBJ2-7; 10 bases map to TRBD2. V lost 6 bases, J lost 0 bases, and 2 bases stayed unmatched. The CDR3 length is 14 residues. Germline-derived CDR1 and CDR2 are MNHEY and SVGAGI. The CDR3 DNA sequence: TGTGCCAGCAGAACTAGCGGGACCTCCTACGAGCAGTACTTC. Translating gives CASRTSGTSYEQYF.

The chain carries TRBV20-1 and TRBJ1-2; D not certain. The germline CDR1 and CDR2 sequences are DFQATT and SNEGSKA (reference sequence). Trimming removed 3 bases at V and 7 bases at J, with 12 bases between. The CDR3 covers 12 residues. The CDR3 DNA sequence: TGCAGTGCTAGTAGAGGGAAGTTTGGCTACACCTTC. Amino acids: CSASRGKFGYTF.

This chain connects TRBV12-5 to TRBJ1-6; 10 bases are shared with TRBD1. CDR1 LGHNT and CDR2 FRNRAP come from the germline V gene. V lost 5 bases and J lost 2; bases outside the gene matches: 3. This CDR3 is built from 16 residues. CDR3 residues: CASGPGQGAYNSPLHF. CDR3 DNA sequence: TGTGCTAGTGGTCCCGGACAGGGGGCCTATAATTCACCCCTCCACTTT.

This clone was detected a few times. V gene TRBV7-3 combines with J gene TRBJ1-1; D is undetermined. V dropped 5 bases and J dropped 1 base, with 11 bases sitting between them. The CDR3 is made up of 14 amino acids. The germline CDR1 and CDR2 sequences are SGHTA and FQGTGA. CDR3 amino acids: CASSPGPGNTEAFF. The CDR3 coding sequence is TGTGCCAGCAGCCCGGGTCCGGGGAACACTGAAGCTTTCTTT.

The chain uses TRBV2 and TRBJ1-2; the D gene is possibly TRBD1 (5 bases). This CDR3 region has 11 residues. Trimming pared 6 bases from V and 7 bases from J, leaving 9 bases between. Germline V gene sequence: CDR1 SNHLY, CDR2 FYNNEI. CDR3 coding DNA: TGTGCCAGCAGCGGTAGGGGTGGCTACACCTTC. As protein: CASSGRGGYTF.

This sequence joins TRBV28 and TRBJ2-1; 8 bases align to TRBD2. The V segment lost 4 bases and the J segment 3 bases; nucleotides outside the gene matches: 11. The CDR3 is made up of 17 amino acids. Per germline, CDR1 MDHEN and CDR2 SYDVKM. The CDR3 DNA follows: TGTGCCAGCAGTTCCGGTGGAGCGGGAGATCTCTACAATGAGCAGTTCTTC. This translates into CASSSGGAGDLYNEQFF.

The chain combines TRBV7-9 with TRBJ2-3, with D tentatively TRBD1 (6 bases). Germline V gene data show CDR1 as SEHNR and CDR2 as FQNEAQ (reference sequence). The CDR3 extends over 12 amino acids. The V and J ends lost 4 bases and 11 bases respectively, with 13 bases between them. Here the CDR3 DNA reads TGTGCCAGCAGCTCTCTGGGGGCGCAGCAGTATTTT. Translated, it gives CASSSLGAQQYF.

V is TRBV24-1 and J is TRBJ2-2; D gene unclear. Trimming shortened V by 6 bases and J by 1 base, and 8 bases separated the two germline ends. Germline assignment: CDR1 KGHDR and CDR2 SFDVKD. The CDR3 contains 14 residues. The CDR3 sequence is CATSSRKNTGELFF. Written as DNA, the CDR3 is TGTGCCACCAGTTCCAGGAAGAACACCGGGGAGCTGTTTTTT.

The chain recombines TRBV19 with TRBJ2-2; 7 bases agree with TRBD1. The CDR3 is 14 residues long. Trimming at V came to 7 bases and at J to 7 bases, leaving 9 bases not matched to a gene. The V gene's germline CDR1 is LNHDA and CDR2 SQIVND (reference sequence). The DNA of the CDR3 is TGTGCCAGTACGTCGAGGGGGCCGGACGGGGAGCTGTTTTTT. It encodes CASTSRGPDGELFF.

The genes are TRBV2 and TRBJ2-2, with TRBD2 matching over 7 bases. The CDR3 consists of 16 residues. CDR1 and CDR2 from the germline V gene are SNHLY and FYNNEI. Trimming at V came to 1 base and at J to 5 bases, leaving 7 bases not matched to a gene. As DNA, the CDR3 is TGTGCCAGCAGTGAAGAACCCGGGAGGCGAACCGGGGAGCTGTTTTTT. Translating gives CASSEEPGRRTGELFF.

The CDR3: CASSKARLCTGLDTEAFF. CDR3 nucleotides: TGTGCCAGCAGCAAAGCGCGTCTTTGTACAGGGCTGGACACTGAAGCTTTCTTT. J is TRBJ1-1 and V is TRBV21-1; the table calls TRBD1, which could not be checked here. TRBV21-1 is recorded as a pseudogene. This CDR3 comprises 18 residues.

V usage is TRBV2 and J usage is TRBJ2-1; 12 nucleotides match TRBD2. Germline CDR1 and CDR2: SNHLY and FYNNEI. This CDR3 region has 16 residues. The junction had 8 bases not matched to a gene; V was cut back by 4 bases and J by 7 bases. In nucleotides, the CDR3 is TGTGCCAGCAGTGGGCCTAGCGGGAGGGTTATGAATGAGCAGTTCTTC. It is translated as CASSGPSGRVMNEQFF.

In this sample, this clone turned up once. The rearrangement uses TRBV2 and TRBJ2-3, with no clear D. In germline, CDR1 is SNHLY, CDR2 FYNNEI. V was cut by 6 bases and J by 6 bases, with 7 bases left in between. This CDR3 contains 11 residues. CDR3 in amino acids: CASRSQDTQYF. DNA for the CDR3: TGTGCCAGCAGGTCCCAGGATACGCAGTATTTT.

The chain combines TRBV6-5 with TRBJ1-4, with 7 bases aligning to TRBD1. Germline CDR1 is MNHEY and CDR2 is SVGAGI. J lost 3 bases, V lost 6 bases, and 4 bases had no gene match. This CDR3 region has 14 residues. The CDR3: CASRYRGSNEKLFF. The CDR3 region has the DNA TGTGCCAGCAGGTACAGGGGTTCTAATGAAAAACTGTTTTTT.

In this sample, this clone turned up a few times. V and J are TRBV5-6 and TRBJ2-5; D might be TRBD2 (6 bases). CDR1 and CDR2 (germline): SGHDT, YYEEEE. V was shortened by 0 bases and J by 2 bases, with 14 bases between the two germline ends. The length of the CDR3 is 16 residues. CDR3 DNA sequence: TGTGCCAGCAGCTTGGCCGGACGGGGGAGGCAAGAGACCCAGTACTTC. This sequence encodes CASSLAGRGRQETQYF.

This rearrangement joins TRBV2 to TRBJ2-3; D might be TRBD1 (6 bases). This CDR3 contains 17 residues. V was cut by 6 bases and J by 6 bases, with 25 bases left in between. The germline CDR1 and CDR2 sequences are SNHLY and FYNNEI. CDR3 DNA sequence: TGTGCCAGCAGGAATCCCTACAGGGACGCAATCAGGGATACGCAGTATTTT. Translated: CASRNPYRDAIRDTQYF. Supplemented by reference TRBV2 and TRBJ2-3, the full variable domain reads EPEVTQTPSHQVTQMGQEVILRCVPISNHLYFYWYRQILGQKVEFLVSFYNNEISEKSEIFDDQFSVERPDGSNFTLKIRSTKLEDSAMYFCASRNPYRDAIRDTQYFGPGTRLTVL.

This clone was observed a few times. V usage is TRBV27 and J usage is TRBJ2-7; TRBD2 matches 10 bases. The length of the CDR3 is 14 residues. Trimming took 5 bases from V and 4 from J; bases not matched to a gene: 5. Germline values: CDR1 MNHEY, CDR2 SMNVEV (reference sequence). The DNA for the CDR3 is TGTGCCAGCAGTCCGACTAGCGGGTGGTACGAGCAGTACTTC. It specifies CASSPTSGWYEQYF.

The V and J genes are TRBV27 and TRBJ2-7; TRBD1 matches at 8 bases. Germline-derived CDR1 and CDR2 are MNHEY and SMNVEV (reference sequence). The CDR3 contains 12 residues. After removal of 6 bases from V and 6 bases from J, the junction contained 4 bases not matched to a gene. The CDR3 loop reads CASSLDRVEQYF. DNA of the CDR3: TGTGCCAGCAGCCTGGACAGGGTCGAGCAGTACTTC.

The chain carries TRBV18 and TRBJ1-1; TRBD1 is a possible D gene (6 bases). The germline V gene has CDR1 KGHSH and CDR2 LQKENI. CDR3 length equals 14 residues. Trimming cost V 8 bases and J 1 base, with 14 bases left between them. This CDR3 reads CASARTDANTEAFF. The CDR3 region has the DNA TGTGCCAGCGCCCGGACAGACGCGAACACTGAAGCTTTCTTT. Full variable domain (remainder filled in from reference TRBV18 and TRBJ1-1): NAGVMQNPRHLVRRRGQEARLRCSPMKGHSHVYWYRQLPEEGLKFMVYLQKENIIDESGMPKERFSAEFPKEGPSILRIQQVVRGDSAAYFCASARTDANTEAFFGQGTRLTVV.

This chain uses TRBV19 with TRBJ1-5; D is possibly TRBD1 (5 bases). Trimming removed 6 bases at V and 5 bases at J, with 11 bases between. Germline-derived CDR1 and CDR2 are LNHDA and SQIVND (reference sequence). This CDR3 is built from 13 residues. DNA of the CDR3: TGTGCCAGTAGCCTTTGGGGGGATCAGCCCCAGCATTTT. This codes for CASSLWGDQPQHF.

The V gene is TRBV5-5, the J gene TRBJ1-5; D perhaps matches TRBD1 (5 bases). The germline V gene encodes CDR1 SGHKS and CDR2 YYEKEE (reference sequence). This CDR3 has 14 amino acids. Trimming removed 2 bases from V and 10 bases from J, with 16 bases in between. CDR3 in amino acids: CASSFRDGGLPQHF. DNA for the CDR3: TGTGCCAGCAGCTTCCGGGACGGAGGGCTTCCCCAGCATTTT.

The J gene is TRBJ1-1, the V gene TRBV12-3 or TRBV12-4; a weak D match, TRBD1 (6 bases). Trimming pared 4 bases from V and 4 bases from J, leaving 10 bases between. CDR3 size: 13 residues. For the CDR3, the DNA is TGTGCCAGCAGTTCGAGGGGGGGCACTGAAGCTTTCTTT. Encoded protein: CASSSRGGTEAFF.

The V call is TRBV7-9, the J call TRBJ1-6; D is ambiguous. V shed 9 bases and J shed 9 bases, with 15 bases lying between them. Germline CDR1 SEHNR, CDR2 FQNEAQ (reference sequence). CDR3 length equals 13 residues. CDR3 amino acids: CASGSAPGSPLHF. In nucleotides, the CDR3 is TGTGCCAGTGGTTCCGCGCCGGGTTCACCCCTCCACTTT.